The 26 T cell receptor beta chains reported below all come from one sample, sequenced in a study of blood T cells in healthy people across ages. Sample-barcoded 5' priming and a J-beta primer mix drove a second PCR of about 7 to 11 cycles. TCRdb recomputed calls from the 5' RACE reads with MiXCR, one row per CDR3 protein. The sample consists of almost 550,000 distinct CDR3 sequences, 24% of them appearing once. This sample also belongs to another study, concerning T cells of mothers and their children.

Sequenced input: blood. The receptor set was obtained from a boy aged 5-17 years in good health.

For the CDR3, the DNA is TGCAGTGCTAGACAAGGAGGGGGGAACACTGAAGCTTTCTTT. Protein product: CSARQGGGNTEAFF. V usage is TRBV20-1 and J usage is TRBJ1-1, with D maybe TRBD1 (6 bases). The CDR3 is made up of 14 amino acids. CDR1 DFQATT and CDR2 SNEGSKA come from the germline V gene (reference sequence). The V end lost 2 bases, the J end lost 1 base, and 11 bases lay between the germline ends.

Only a few counts were recorded for this clonotype. The chain joins TRBV5-1 to TRBJ2-5; D unclear. Germline assignment: CDR1 SGHRS and CDR2 YFSETQ. This CDR3 is built from 16 residues. Trimming pared 0 bases from V and 2 bases from J, leaving 14 bases between. The CDR3 loop reads CASSLEGRPTQETQYF. For the CDR3, the DNA is TGCGCCAGCAGCTTGGAGGGTCGACCCACACAAGAGACCCAGTACTTC.

A few counts support this clonotype. This sequence joins TRBV7-2 and TRBJ2-5; TRBD2 is a possible D gene (6 bases). The end of the DNA is better explained by TRBJ2-7, so the J call may be wrong. The CDR3 sequence is 13 residues long. In germline, CDR1 is SGHTA, CDR2 FQGNSA. CDR3 in DNA: TGTGCCAGCACCCAACCCGGGAGCTACGAGCAGTACTTC. It specifies CASTQPGSYEQYF.

This chain joins TRBV11-2 and TRBJ1-3; TRBD1 might be the D (5 bases). V gave up 4 bases and J gave up 0 bases, with 10 bases separating them. The germline gives CDR1 SGHAT, CDR2 FQNNGV. CDR3 length: 15 amino acids. DNA of the CDR3: TGTGCCAGCAGCTCGACAGCTTACTCTGGAAACACCATATATTTT. It is translated as CASSSTAYSGNTIYF. The whole variable domain, remainder taken from reference TRBV11-2 and TRBJ1-3, is EAGVAQSPRYKIIEKRQSVAFWCNPISGHATLYWYQQILGQGPKLLIQFQNNGVVDDSQLPKDRFSAERLKGVDSTLKIQPAKLEDSAVYLCASSSTAYSGNTIYFGEGSWLTVV.

The chain couples TRBV20-1 to TRBJ2-4; no firm D call. The CDR3 length is 12 residues. Trimming removed 3 bases from V and 8 bases from J, with 11 bases in between. Germline CDR1 DFQATT, CDR2 SNEGSKA (reference sequence). The CDR3 DNA follows: TGCAGTGCTAGCCTCCTAATGGACATTCAGTACTTC. Translated: CSASLLMDIQYF.

This clonotype was counted a few times. CDR3 loop: CASSHGGGRTEAFF. Written as DNA, the CDR3 is TGTGCCAGTAGCCACGGTGGGGGCCGGACTGAAGCTTTCTTT. The rearrangement links TRBV19 to TRBJ1-1, with D perhaps matching TRBD1 (6 bases). CDR1 and CDR2 (germline): LNHDA, SQIVND (reference sequence). The CDR3 sequence is 14 residues long. V shed 6 bases and J shed 5 bases, with 16 bases lying between them.

This clonotype has just a few counts. CDR3 region: CASSLALAGALTYNEQFF. The CDR3 nucleotides read TGCGCCAGCAGCTTGGCGCTAGCGGGGGCCCTAACCTACAATGAGCAGTTCTTC. The chain combines TRBV5-1 with TRBJ2-1, with 10 bases that match TRBD2. The germline CDR1 and CDR2 sequences are SGHRS and YFSETQ. J gave up 2 bases and V 0 bases, and 8 bases lay outside the gene matches. The CDR3 runs 18 residues.

The V and J genes are TRBV12-3 or TRBV12-4 and TRBJ1-4; D is possibly TRBD1 (6 bases). The CDR3 totals 14 residues. V lost 7 bases and J lost 0, with 9 bases in between. The CDR3 loop reads CASTKGATNEKLFF. DNA of the CDR3: TGTGCCAGCACCAAGGGGGCAACTAATGAAAAACTGTTTTTT.

This clonotype was seen a handful of times. V and J are TRBV4-1 and TRBJ1-1; D not resolved. Per germline, CDR1 MGHRA and CDR2 YSYEKL. V was shortened by 0 bases and J by 0 bases, with 8 bases between the two germline ends. This CDR3 contains 15 residues. The CDR3 nucleotides read TGCGCCAGCAGCCAAGACTGGGGATTGAACACTGAAGCTTTCTTT. Protein product: CASSQDWGLNTEAFF.

The chain employs TRBV28 and TRBJ2-5; 8 nucleotides align to TRBD2. Germline CDR1 reads MDHEN; CDR2 reads SYDVKM. Trimming cost V 6 bases and J 5 bases; bases outside gene matches: 11. CDR3 size: 15 residues. CDR3 region: CASRTGGGVEETQYF. For the CDR3, the DNA is TGTGCCAGCAGGACGGGGGGGGGAGTTGAGGAGACCCAGTACTTC.

A few counts support this clonotype. V usage is TRBV9 and J usage is TRBJ1-5, with D uncertain. CDR1 is SGDLS, CDR2 YYNGEE, per germline. The CDR3 runs to 15 residues. Between the trimmed V and J ends, which lost 4 bases and 6 bases, there was a span of 17 bases. The CDR3 region has the DNA TGTGCCAGCAGCCCTGGGGAGGGTAAGGGTCAGCCCCAGCATTTT. Translated, it gives CASSPGEGKGQPQHF.

Only a few counts were recorded for this clonotype. The chain carries TRBV28 and TRBJ2-3, with TRBD2 matching 12 bases. The V segment lost 6 bases and the J segment 5 bases; nucleotides outside the gene matches: 9. The CDR3 is 16 amino acids. Per germline, CDR1 MDHEN and CDR2 SYDVKM. CDR3 sequence (DNA): TGTGCCAGCAGACCGGTAGTGACTAGCGGGGGAGATACGCAGTATTTT. It codes for CASRPVVTSGGDTQYF. The whole variable domain, filled in from reference TRBV28 and TRBJ2-3, reads DVKVTQSSRYLVKRTGEKVFLECVQDMDHENMFWYRQDPGLGLRLIYFSYDVKMKEKGDIPEGYSVSREKKERFSLILESASTNQTSMYLCASRPVVTSGGDTQYFGPGTRLTVL.

This clonotype was found a few times. The germline gene is not matched at one end of the junction; a read error may be the cause. The V and J genes are TRBV24-1 and TRBJ2-7; D possibly matches TRBD1 or TRBD2 (7 bases each). Looked up from germline, CDR1 is KGHDR and CDR2 is SFDVKD. The CDR3 totals 16 residues. The CDR3 loop reads CATSDPPGGDSCEQYF. In DNA form, the CDR3 reads TGTGCCACCAGTGACCCCCCAGGGGGGGACTCCTGCGAGCAGTACTTC.

This clonotype appeared a few times. V usage is TRBV4-3 and J usage is TRBJ2-1; no clear D gene. CDR1 and CDR2 (germline): LGHNA, YSLEER. This CDR3 is 15 amino acids long. V was clipped by 0 bases and J by 3 bases, with 9 bases between them. CDR3 amino acids: CASSQDQASYNEQFF. CDR3 sequence (DNA): TGCGCCAGCAGCCAAGATCAAGCCAGCTACAATGAGCAGTTCTTC.

The genes are TRBV20-1 and TRBJ1-5; D is perhaps TRBD1 (6 bases). The CDR3 is 14 amino acids. The germline gives CDR1 DFQATT, CDR2 SNEGSKA (reference sequence). Trimming cost V 6 bases and J 2 bases, with 14 bases left between them. The CDR3 bases are TGCAGTGCGGGAGGGGGGGTCGGCAATCAGCCCCAGCATTTT. This sequence encodes CSAGGGVGNQPQHF.

The J gene is TRBJ2-5, the V gene TRBV5-1, with 7 bases matching TRBD2. The CDR3 covers 16 residues. The germline V gene encodes CDR1 SGHRS and CDR2 YFSETQ. With V trimmed by 0 bases and J by 1 base, 6 bases remained unmatched. The CDR3 nucleotides are TGCGCCAGCAGCTTGGTCACCAGCGGGGTCCAAGAGACCCAGTACTTC. This gives the protein CASSLVTSGVQETQYF.

The chain recombines TRBV15 with TRBJ2-5, with TRBD1 as a possible D gene (5 bases). The better agreement between TRBJ2-7 and the DNA end casts doubt on the J call. CDR3 length equals 15 residues. Germline CDR1 and CDR2: LNHNV and YYDKDF (reference sequence). CDR3: CATSSNFGAQPEQYF. CDR3 nucleotide sequence: TGTGCCACCAGCAGTAACTTTGGGGCCCAGCCCGAGCAGTACTTC.

The chain recombines TRBV20-1 with TRBJ2-1; D is unclear. Matching the DNA end better, TRBJ2-5 makes the J call doubtful. Germline V gives CDR1 DFQATT, CDR2 SNEGSKA (reference sequence). This CDR3 is built from 13 residues. The CDR3 loop is CSARDRVGETQYF. The CDR3 DNA sequence: TGCAGTGCTAGAGATAGGGTCGGGGAGACCCAGTACTTC.

There are a few counts of this clonotype. The chain carries TRBV7-8 and TRBJ1-2; a possible D gene is TRBD1 (5 bases). Deletions cut 1 base from V and 4 bases from J, with 10 bases between. The CDR3 is 14 residues long. Germline V CDR1 and CDR2: SGHVS, FQNEAQ. The CDR3 nucleotides are TGTGCCAGCAGCTTAGACTGGGGGAGCTATGGCTACACCTTC. This gives the protein CASSLDWGSYGYTF. The variable domain in full, completed from reference TRBV7-8 and TRBJ1-2, reads GAGVSQSPRYKVAKRGQDVALRCDPISGHVSLFWYQQALGQGPEFLTYFQNEAQLDKSGLPSDRFFAERPEGSVSTLKIQRTQQEDSAVYLCASSLDWGSYGYTFGSGTRLTVV.

The table lists this clonotype with a count of one. V gene TRBV20-1 combines with J gene TRBJ1-3; 8 bases line up with TRBD1. Germline V CDR1 and CDR2: DFQATT, SNEGSKA (reference sequence). The length of the CDR3 is 16 residues. V lost 0 bases, J lost 0 bases, and 4 bases stayed unmatched. The DNA of the CDR3 is TGCAGTGCTAGAGAGGGGACAGGCGCCTCTGGAAACACCATATATTTT. Translated: CSAREGTGASGNTIYF.

This chain links TRBV7-9 with TRBJ1-2, with a weak D call TRBD1 (5 bases). This CDR3 is built from 14 residues. Germline V CDR1 and CDR2: SEHNR, FQNEAQ (reference sequence). The germline V and J ends were trimmed by 1 base and 6 bases, with 12 bases remaining between them. The CDR3 DNA reads TGTGCCAGCAGCTTAGTTGGGGCAGGTGATGGCTACACCTTC. The encoded protein is CASSLVGAGDGYTF.

The chain links TRBV28 to TRBJ2-7, with TRBD2 matching over 8 bases. V dropped 4 bases and J dropped 0; count of bases not matched to a gene: 5. Germline CDR1 is MDHEN and CDR2 is SYDVKM. The CDR3 is 15 residues long. The CDR3 reads CASSSPGGGSYEQYF. DNA for the CDR3: TGTGCCAGCAGTTCACCGGGAGGGGGCTCCTACGAGCAGTACTTC.

A remark on this clonotype: Compared with germline, one end of the junction differs, possibly owing to a read error. The CDR3 protein is CASSQGVGSAYDYTF. The CDR3 DNA is TGTGCCAGCAGCCAAGGCGTCGGCAGCGCCTATGACTACACCTTC. The chain couples TRBV3-1 to TRBJ1-2; D not resolved. The CDR3 has 15 residues. Germline CDR1 reads LGHDT; CDR2 reads YNNKEL (reference sequence). Full variable domain (missing parts from reference TRBV3-1 and TRBJ1-2): DTAVSQTPKYLVTQMGNDKSIKCEQNLGHDTMYWYKQDSKKFLKIMFSYNNKELIINETVPNRFSPKSPDKAHLNLHINSLELGDSAVYFCASSQGVGSAYDYTFGSGTRLTVV.

CDR3 amino acids: CASSHVAGGRLETQYF. The CDR3 DNA reads TGCGCCAGCAGCCACGTTGCGGGAGGCCGACTGGAGACCCAGTACTTC. This chain joins TRBV4-1 and TRBJ2-5; 8 nucleotides line up with TRBD2. Germline V lookup: CDR1 MGHRA, CDR2 YSYEKL. The J segment lost 5 bases and the V segment lost 3 bases, leaving 11 bases of the junction unmatched. The CDR3 is made up of 16 amino acids.

This clonotype was observed a handful of times. The chain is built from TRBV2 and TRBJ1-1; a possible D gene is TRBD1 (6 bases). Trimming took off 4 bases at V and 4 bases at J, with 13 bases between the two ends. Germline V gene data show CDR1 as SNHLY and CDR2 as FYNNEI. CDR3 length: 14 residues. The CDR3 region has the DNA TGTGCCAGCAGTGTCAACAGGGTGGGCACTGAAGCTTTCTTT. Its translation is CASSVNRVGTEAFF. The complete variable domain, with remaining parts taken from reference TRBV2 and TRBJ1-1, reads EPEVTQTPSHQVTQMGQEVILRCVPISNHLYFYWYRQILGQKVEFLVSFYNNEISEKSEIFDDQFSVERPDGSNFTLKIRSTKLEDSAMYFCASSVNRVGTEAFFGQGTRLTVV.

The table lists this clonotype with a few counts. The V and J genes are TRBV24-1 and TRBJ2-5; TRBD1 aligns across 9 bases. V gave up 3 bases and J gave up 5 bases; unmatched junction bases: 6. Germline-derived CDR1 and CDR2 are KGHDR and SFDVKD. This CDR3 contains 15 residues. DNA of the CDR3: TGTGCCACCAGTGATCCACAGGGGGCAGGGGAGACCCAGTACTTC. Its translation is CATSDPQGAGETQYF.